Listed below are T cell receptor beta chains from one sample, sequenced in a study of CD8 T cells in Susac syndrome. In TCRdb, the immunoSEQ multiplex PCR reads were re-called with MiXCR into one record per CDR3 protein. In the table there are about 150,000 distinct CDR3 sequences, roughly 94% of which are singletons. Sequenced sample: CD4+ T cells from PBMCs. The receptors here all came from a human donor in good health. Each CDR3 is given without its conserved first and last residue.

V,J,CDR3
TRBV12-3/TRBV12-4,TRBJ2-1,ASSFQGMGNEQF
TRBV7-2,TRBJ2-7,ASSLEGGRAQY
TRBV20-1,TRBJ2-2,SARDLRGGGTGELF
TRBV24-1,TRBJ2-2,ATSDFDYTGELF
TRBV7-2,TRBJ2-3,ASSLSGGAEDTQY
TRBV7-9,TRBJ1-5,ASSLGASNQPQH
TRBV12-5,TRBJ2-7,ASGFSAYEQY
TRBV5-1,TRBJ2-3,ASSYGRVTDTQY
TRBV10-3,TRBJ1-2,AIRGTSLGGYT
TRBV28,TRBJ2-1,ASSSSGTSGSYNEQF
TRBV6-6,TRBJ2-2,ASGRERGTGELF
TRBV28,TRBJ1-5,ASSSNDRGFQPQH
TRBV9,TRBJ2-3,ASTARESTDTQY
TRBV7-8,TRBJ1-5,ASSQDRWSNQPQH
TRBV5-1,TRBJ2-2,ASSLAVNTGELF
TRBV6-2/TRBV6-3,TRBJ2-5,ASRRGVMETQY
TRBV6-1,TRBJ1-5,ASKPGVLGNQPQH
TRBV7-8,TRBJ2-1,ASSPTGAPVHEQF
TRBV9,TRBJ2-2,ASTRGLPNTGELF
TRBV7-2,TRBJ1-2,ASSLRTDYGYT
TRBV20-1,TRBJ1-1,SASGLATDNTEAF
TRBV9,TRBJ2-7,ASSVEDASGSYEQY
TRBV10-3,TRBJ2-3,AISLLVSGSTDTQY
TRBV6-1,TRBJ2-2,ASKSDRDRNTGELF
TRBV28,TRBJ2-3,ASSVGTSTDTQY
TRBV5-6,TRBJ1-2,ASSLGVQNYGYT
TRBV6-5,TRBJ1-3,ASNPSVGNTIY
TRBV3-1,TRBJ1-2,ASSPTRAYGYT
TRBV5-4,TRBJ1-1,ASSRDRGSLGTEAF
TRBV19,TRBJ2-7,ASSPGQGVNEQY
TRBV12-3/TRBV12-4,TRBJ2-1,ASRGRSSYNEQF
TRBV11-3,TRBJ2-3,ASSPRQGLDTQY
TRBV5-1,TRBJ2-6,ASSWGAASSGANVLT
TRBV4-3,TRBJ2-6,ASSQVGTGDSGANVLT
TRBV12-3/TRBV12-4,TRBJ2-7,ASSPLQGSYEQY
TRBV5-4,TRBJ2-2,ASSLDTGELF
TRBV24-1,TRBJ2-3,ATSDWGGPKTDTQY
TRBV6-5,TRBJ1-2,ASSYSEGMSHGYT
TRBV2,TRBJ2-6,ASSENSGANVLT
TRBV3-1,TRBJ1-6,ASSQAGEGSPLH
TRBV10-2,TRBJ2-6,ATRDFSGANVLT
TRBV30,TRBJ1-5,AWSWGSNQPQH
TRBV12-5,TRBJ1-1,ASGSQGIEAF
TRBV6-5,TRBJ2-3,ASSYLETDTQY
TRBV5-1,TRBJ2-7,ASSPNPGTESYEQY
TRBV7-9,TRBJ1-2,ASSFGGGFGYT
TRBV28,TRBJ2-2,ASTPGTANTGELF
TRBV7-9,TRBJ2-7,ASSLSRGAHEQY
TRBV12-3/TRBV12-4,TRBJ2-7,ASSPESVSSYEQY
TRBV6-1,TRBJ2-2,ASSGGRDYTGELF
TRBV28,TRBJ2-7,ASSTLGGVGTYEQY
TRBV7-4,TRBJ1-3,ASSSDNRSGNTIY